Shown below are 9 T cell receptor beta chains from a single sample sequenced in a study of blood T cells in healthy people across ages. For the second PCR, which ran for about 7 to 12 cycles, a sample-barcoded 5' primer and a J-beta primer mix were used. TCRdb processed the 5' RACE reads anew with MiXCR; each CDR3 protein has one entry. Among around 1.5 million distinct CDR3 sequences, roughly 32% were seen once, and the ten largest hold 11%. The source material was blood. The receptors stem from a woman under 40 in good health.

This clonotype has more than one count but fewer than ten. The V gene is TRBV12-3 or TRBV12-4, the J gene TRBJ2-7; 11 bases are a match to TRBD2. CDR3 length: 15 residues. The V gene end was trimmed by 6 bases and the J gene end by 4 bases; junction bases not matched to a gene: 8. The CDR3 here is CASRLTLAGEYEQYF. The CDR3 DNA sequence: TGTGCCAGCAGACTGACACTAGCGGGAGAATACGAGCAGTACTTC.

V is TRBV7-9 and J is TRBJ1-4; 9 nucleotides line up with TRBD1. Germline V lookup: CDR1 SEHNR, CDR2 FQNEAQ (reference sequence). Trimming cost V 5 bases and J 5 bases; bases outside gene matches: 3. The CDR3 contains 14 residues. Here the CDR3 reads CASSTDRGNEKLFF. The DNA of the CDR3 is TGTGCCAGCAGCACGGACAGGGGCAATGAAAAACTGTTTTTT. The variable domain in full, with the rest retrieved from reference TRBV7-9 and TRBJ1-4, is DTGVSQNPRHKITKRGQNVTFRCDPISEHNRLYWYRQTLGQGPEFLTYFQNEAQLEKSRLLSDRFSAERPKGSFSTLEIQRTEQGDSAMYLCASSTDRGNEKLFFGSGTQLSVL.

This clonotype was seen only once. The gene calls are TRBV29-1 and TRBJ2-7; 8 bases fit TRBD1. CDR3 length: 13 residues. Germline CDR1 SQVTM, CDR2 ANQGSEA. J gave up 2 bases and V 8 bases, and 8 bases lay outside the gene matches. CDR3 nucleotides: TGCAGCACTGGGACAGGCTCCCCCTACGAGCAGTACTTC. Protein product: CSTGTGSPYEQYF.

V is TRBV9 and J is TRBJ2-3, with TRBD2 identical over 11 bases. Germline CDR1 reads SGDLS; CDR2 reads YYNGEE. The V gene end was trimmed by 0 bases and the J gene end by 0 bases; junction bases not matched to a gene: 3. This CDR3 has 17 amino acids. The CDR3 spells CASSVGASGGSTDTQYF. The CDR3 bases are TGTGCCAGCAGCGTAGGGGCTAGCGGGGGGAGCACAGATACGCAGTATTTT.

This chain uses TRBV24-1 with TRBJ2-3; the match to TRBD1 covers 10 bases. V trimming: 3 bases; J trimming: 4 bases; junction bases outside the gene matches: 9. The CDR3 consists of 17 residues. CDR1 is KGHDR and CDR2 is SFDVKD in the germline V gene. CDR3 protein: CATSDAPGQGNPDTQYF. The CDR3 coding sequence is TGTGCCACCAGTGATGCCCCGGGACAGGGGAACCCAGATACGCAGTATTTT.

The chain couples TRBV4-1 to TRBJ1-5; perhaps TRBD1 as D (5 bases). Germline loops: CDR1 MGHRA, CDR2 YSYEKL. The CDR3 length is 16 residues. Trimming left V 4 bases short and J 0 bases short, with 13 bases between. The CDR3 sequence is CASSLTDRDSNQPQHF. The CDR3 DNA is TGCGCCAGCAGCCTCACCGACAGAGATAGCAATCAGCCCCAGCATTTT.

This clonotype has just a few counts. One end of the junction is discordant with germline, which a read error may explain. The genes are TRBV13 and TRBJ2-7, with D hard to call. The J call may not be correct, given that the DNA end is closer to TRBJ2-5. CDR1 and CDR2 from the germline V gene are PRHDT and FYEKMQ (reference sequence). The CDR3 contains 12 residues. The CDR3 spells CAGSLGRETQYF. The DNA for the CDR3 is TGTGCCGGCAGCTTAGGTCGGGAGACCCAGTACTTC.

Details on this clonotype: The junction departs from germline at one end; a sequencing error may be responsible. The chain joins TRBV10-3 to TRBJ2-7; 10 bases match TRBD2. This CDR3 has 17 amino acids. Germline assignment: CDR1 ENHRY and CDR2 SYGVKD. CDR3 DNA: TGTGCCGTCAGTGAGTCTAGCGGGGGCGGCTCCTACAACGAGCAGTACTTC. Its protein is CAVSESSGGGSYNEQYF.

This clonotype showed up just a few times. The chain couples TRBV12-3 or TRBV12-4 to TRBJ2-7, with D unclear. The CDR3 is 14 residues long. V was trimmed by 4 bases and J by 5 bases, leaving 15 bases between them. The DNA for the CDR3 is TGTGCCAGCAGTTGTCTGGGCCGATGCAACGAGCAGTACTTC. This sequence encodes CASSCLGRCNEQYF.